This T cell receptor (beta chain) is from a study of blood T cell repertoires in COVID-19 (dated by TCRdb to the early 2020s). About the investigation overall: Collaborator samples came from the United States, Italy and Spain and covered acute and convalescent phases of COVID-19. The sample metadata nearly always contained a de-identified subject ID, COVID-19 status, age in years and sex. The samples were drawn from two sources: the first 160 participants of the ongoing ImmuneRACE study, and fewer than 1,500 subjects contributed by 6 global collaborators. Where HLA class I and class II types were available, the types were taken from metadata supplied by the sample provider, not from assay-based typing. The repertoires were released in a freely available public database meant as a resource for research on the immune response to SARS-CoV-2. Deeply sampled blood TCRbeta repertoires from subjects exposed to, actively infected with, or recovered from COVID-19 were included in the dataset. The prospective study material was composed of cDNA or gDNA derived from T cells, B-cell-depleted T cells, or PBMCs. The study at large found these results: The amount of clinical and demographic metadata varied by source and participant and was provided uncurated.

Note on this clone: No antigen is known for it. No much larger clone exists at a distance of one base, and base qualities are not known.

CDR1 and CDR2, per the germline V gene (reference sequence), are LNHDA and SQIVND. The CDR3 runs 16 amino acids, cysteine and phenylalanine included. CDR3 DNA only is kept here, 48 bases in frame from base 1. V and J are truncated by 5 bases and 5 bases respectively, leaving an intervening sequence of 21 bases. In Seattle, one collaborating source enrolled patients while the infection was active and tracked those patients longitudinally over the course of disease. Whole blood was collected in K2EDTA tubes by collaborating institutions according to the institutions' own protocols. For TCRbeta analysis, collaborators shipped samples in one of three forms: frozen whole blood, isolated PBMCs, or DNA extracted from either of those sample types. TCRbeta CDR3 regions were amplified from genomic DNA by means of the immunoSEQ Assay, a bias-controlled multiplex PCR. As for the original processing: The number of nucleated cells in each sample was estimated from the amplification of reference gene primers within the assay. To quantify the absolute abundance of each unique TCRbeta CDR3 rearrangement, sequence reads were collapsed and filtered. For each sample, productive Simpson clonality was calculated as the square root of Simpson's diversity index across productive rearrangements. In its TCRdb copy, this immuneACCESS table keeps in-frame sequences only and misses some clones. Where compared with another copy, unresolved V genes explain less than half of these, and the others have no known cause. D and trimming were read from the DNA, whereas the V and J calls and clone size are those reported in that table. The sample table holds about 170,000 clones, of which about nine tenths were seen once. Of the sample, approximately 11% falls within the top ten clones.

This receptor was obtained from a woman between 55 and 75 years old with COVID-19, enrolled during active disease. The sequence links TRBV19 to TRBJ1-1; TRBD1 is a weak D gene call, 6 bases matching. Sequenced material: peripheral blood. The CDR3 in this case is CASSPTGQTFGTEAFF. The DNA is as follows: TGTGCCAGTAGTCCGACCGGACAGACCTTTGGGACTGAAGCTTTCTTT.